This TCR beta chain was identified during a study of cytomegalovirus exposure and HLA in healthy donors. The CDR3 consists of 14 residues. From germline, CDR1 is SEHNR and CDR2 FQNEAQ (reference sequence). Trimming left V 5 bases short and J 4 bases short, with 13 bases between. A multiplex PCR was run with 60 Vbeta primers and 13 Jbeta primers. Libraries were prepared by immunoSEQ multiplex PCR; TCRdb keeps only in-frame clonotypes and omits some of them. This sample's table has 45,000 to 50,000 clones. The chain is built from TRBV7-9 and TRBJ2-3; TRBD2 might be the D (5 bases). The sequence was collected from a male donor in good health and CMV-seronegative. Material for sequencing was PBMCs. The CDR3 bases are TGTGCCAGCAGCCTCCCCCGGGAATCAGATACGCAGTATTTT. Translating gives CASSLPRESDTQYF.